Listed below are T cell receptor beta chains from one sample, sequenced in a study of blood T cell repertoires in COVID-19. Some clones are missing from TCRdb's copy, which holds only in-frame ones; the method was immunoSEQ multiplex PCR. The sample lists around 290,000 clones; about 89% were seen once. Sequenced: PBMCs or T cells enriched from blood (not recorded which). The source of these receptors is a woman aged 18-30 years who had recovered from COVID-19. CDR3s include the opening cysteine and the closing phenylalanine or tryptophan. D genes are given only for firm matches. Rows may omit the clone size; those that give it use once, few, many or a size class.

CDR3aa	CDR3nt	abundance	j_gene	v_gene	d_gene
CSVEGTGKAYEQYF	TGCAGCGTTGAAGGGACAGGGAAAGCCTACGAGCAGTACTTC	.	TRBJ2-7	TRBV29-1	TRBD1
CSVEDYEQFF	TGCAGCGTTGAAGACTATGAGCAGTTCTTC	.	TRBJ2-1	TRBV29-1	.
CASSPGGTRENQPQHF	TGTGCCAGCAGCCCCGGGGGGACCCGGGAAAATCAGCCCCAGCATTTT	.	TRBJ1-5	TRBV28	.
CASGNLAEGCGYTF	TGTGCCAGCGGAAACCTAGCTGAGGGATGTGGCTACACCTTC	.	TRBJ1-2	TRBV21-1	.
CASSELAGGGYEQYF	TGTGCCAGCAGTGAACTAGCGGGAGGAGGTTACGAGCAGTACTTC	.	TRBJ2-7	TRBV28	TRBD2
CAISGLAGGAESSYNEQFF	TGTGCCATATCGGGACTAGCGGGAGGTGCGGAGAGCTCCTACAATGAGCAGTTCTTC	once	TRBJ2-1	TRBV2	TRBD2
CARSLFEDPYEQYF	TGTGCCAGAAGCTTGTTTGAGGATCCCTACGAGCAGTACTTC	few	TRBJ2-7	TRBV5-3	.
CASSQALGGEEQYF	TGCGCCAGCAGCCAAGCCTTGGGGGGTGAAGAGCAGTACTTC	.	TRBJ2-7	TRBV4-1	.
CASSESPGQGSFGSQYF	TGCGCCAGCAGTGAGTCTCCGGGACAAGGATCTTTTGGGTCCCAGTACTTC	few	TRBJ2-5	TRBV10-1	.
CASQGALGTDTQYF	TGTGCCAGTCAGGGCGCGCTAGGCACAGATACGCAGTATTTT	.	TRBJ2-3	TRBV11-2	.
CASKQTGNLGNSPLHF	TGCGCCAGCAAACAGACAGGAAACCTGGGGAATTCACCCCTCCACTTT	.	TRBJ1-6	TRBV5-1	.
CASRPGQGRNEQFF	TGTGCCAGCCGCCCGGGACAGGGTCGTAATGAGCAGTTCTTC	.	TRBJ2-1	TRBV4-2	TRBD1
CASSATGSSSYEQYF	TGTGCCAGCAGCGCAACCGGTTCTAGCAGTTACGAGCAGTACTTC	.	TRBJ2-7	TRBV9	.
CASSLDSHGYTF	TGTGCCAGCAGCTTGGATTCTCATGGCTACACCTTC	.	TRBJ1-2	TRBV5-5	.
CAISGTQLRGGSGIEQYF	TGTGCCATCAGTGGAACCCAACTTCGCGGGGGTAGCGGGATCGAGCAGTACTTC	many	TRBJ2-7	TRBV10-3	TRBD2
CASSPGGNYRSGELFF	TGCGCCAGCAGCCCTGGCGGCAACTACCGGTCCGGGGAGCTGTTTTTT	.	TRBJ2-2	TRBV4-1	.
CASRGAANTEAFF	TGCGCCAGCAGAGGGGCAGCGAACACTGAAGCTTTCTTT	.	TRBJ1-1	TRBV10-2	.
CASSLELAGGTSEQYF	TGTGCCAGCAGCTTGGAACTAGCGGGAGGGACTAGTGAGCAGTACTTC	.	TRBJ2-7	TRBV7-9	TRBD2
CASSGQGASAYEQYF	TGTGCCAGCAGTGGACAGGGAGCAAGCGCCTACGAGCAGTACTTC	.	TRBJ2-7	TRBV2	TRBD1
CASSQDRADEQFF	TGTGCCAGCAGCCAGGACAGGGCGGATGAGCAGTTCTTC	.	TRBJ2-1	TRBV3-1/TRBV3-2	TRBD1
CASKTGNSYEQYF	TGTGCCAGCAAAACAGGGAACTCCTACGAGCAGTACTTC	.	TRBJ2-7	TRBV6-5	.
CATRARGPDTQYF	TGTGCCACCAGGGCCAGGGGCCCAGATACGCAGTATTTT	.	TRBJ2-3	TRBV24-1	.
CTSSPGNQPQHF	TGCACCAGCAGCCCGGGAAATCAGCCCCAGCATTTT	.	TRBJ1-5	TRBV1	.
CAMGGAYEQYF	TGTGCCATGGGGGGGGCCTACGAGCAGTACTTC	.	TRBJ2-7	TRBV27	TRBD2
CASSQEPGNTEAFF	TGCGCCAGCAGCCAAGAACCGGGGAACACTGAAGCTTTCTTT	.	TRBJ1-1	TRBV4-3	.
CASSEITSGNYGYTF	TGCGCCAGCAGCGAGATCACCTCGGGAAACTATGGCTACACCTTC	few	TRBJ1-2	TRBV5-1	.
CASSIRGQPGLYGYTF	TGTGCCAGTAGTATACGGGGACAGCCCGGGCTCTATGGCTACACCTTC	.	TRBJ1-2	TRBV19	TRBD1
CATSWTSGDSYEQYF	TGTGCCACCAGCTGGACTAGCGGGGACTCCTACGAGCAGTACTTC	.	TRBJ2-7	TRBV15	TRBD2
CASSAPPGQLNQPQHF	TGTGCCAGCAGTGCCCCACCGGGACAACTTAATCAGCCCCAGCATTTT	.	TRBJ1-5	TRBV28	.
CASSLTGGWTGELFF	TGTGCCAGCAGCTTGACCGGGGGGTGGACCGGGGAGCTGTTTTTT	once	TRBJ2-2	TRBV5-4	TRBD2
CASSLEQGASPLHF	TGTGCCAGCAGCTTAGAGCAGGGGGCATCGCCCCTCCACTTT	.	TRBJ1-6	TRBV11-2	TRBD1
CASSLRGGGETQYF	TGTGCCAGCAGTTTAAGAGGGGGCGGGGAGACCCAGTACTTC	.	TRBJ2-5	TRBV27	TRBD1